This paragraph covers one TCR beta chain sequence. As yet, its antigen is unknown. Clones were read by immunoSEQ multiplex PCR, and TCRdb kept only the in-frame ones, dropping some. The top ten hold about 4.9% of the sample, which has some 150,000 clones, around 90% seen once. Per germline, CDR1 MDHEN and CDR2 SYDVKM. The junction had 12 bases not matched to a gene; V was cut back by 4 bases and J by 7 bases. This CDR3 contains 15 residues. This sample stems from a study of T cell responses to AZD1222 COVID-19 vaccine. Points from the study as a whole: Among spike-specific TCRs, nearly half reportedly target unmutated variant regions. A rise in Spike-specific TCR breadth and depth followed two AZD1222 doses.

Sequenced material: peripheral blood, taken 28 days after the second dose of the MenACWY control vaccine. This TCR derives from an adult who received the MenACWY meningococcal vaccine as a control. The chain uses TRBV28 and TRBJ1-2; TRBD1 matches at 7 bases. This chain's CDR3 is CASSSGSGTAGGYTF. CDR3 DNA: TGTGCCAGCAGTTCAGGTTCGGGGACAGCGGGTGGCTACACCTTC.